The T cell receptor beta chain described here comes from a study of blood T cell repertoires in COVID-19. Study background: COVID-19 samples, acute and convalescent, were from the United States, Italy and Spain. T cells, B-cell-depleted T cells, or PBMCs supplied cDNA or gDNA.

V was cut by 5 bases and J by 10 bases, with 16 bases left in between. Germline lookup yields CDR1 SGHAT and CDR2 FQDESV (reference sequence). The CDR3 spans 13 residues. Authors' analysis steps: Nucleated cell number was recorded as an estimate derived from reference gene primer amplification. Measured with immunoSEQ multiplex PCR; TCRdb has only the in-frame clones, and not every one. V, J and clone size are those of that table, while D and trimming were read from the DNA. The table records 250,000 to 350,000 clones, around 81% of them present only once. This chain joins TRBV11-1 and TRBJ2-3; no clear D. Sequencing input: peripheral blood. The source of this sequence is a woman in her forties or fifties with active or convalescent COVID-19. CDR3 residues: CASSTSGEPSQYF. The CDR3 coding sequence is TGTGCCAGCAGCACTTCAGGCGAGCCATCGCAGTATTTT.